This T cell receptor beta chain was sequenced for a study of cytotoxic CD8 clonotypes in ibrutinib-treated CLL. Study results and limitations: The clonality rise at ibrutinib response reflected private clonotype expansion. Rising at ibrutinib response, clonality subsequently fell back toward baseline at progression.

CDR3 length: 13 amino acids. V gave up 6 bases and J gave up 5 bases, with 13 bases separating them. Germline V lookup: CDR1 LGHNA, CDR2 YNFKEQ. Generated by immunoSEQ multiplex PCR, the TCRdb table keeps only in-frame clones and is missing some. The sample lists roughly 200,000 clones, 75% to 80% occurring once. Worth noting for this clone: Its antigen remains unidentified.

This sequence originates from a human donor with chronic lymphocytic leukemia. The source material was PBMCs, sampled after 12 months of ibrutinib treatment. V usage is TRBV4-2 and J usage is TRBJ1-2; weak D call: TRBD1 (6 bases). The CDR3 here is CASRITGNYGYTF. The CDR3 region has the DNA TGTGCCAGCAGAATCACAGGGAATTATGGCTACACCTTC.